This T cell receptor beta chain was documented in a study of OX40 agonist ivuxolimab in advanced cancers. Study-level information: Those enrolled were approximately 83% male, with a mean age of roughly 60 years and ages from roughly 20 to 85. The study, taken as a whole, reports: Researchers report that CD8+ T cells had, on average, more expanded clones than CD4+.

Of note for this clone: Its antigen is unknown.

Patients who had autoimmune disease history or got systemic immunosuppression were left out. Some clones are missing from TCRdb's copy, which holds only in-frame ones; the method was immunoSEQ multiplex PCR. The sample lists 45,000 to 60,000 clones; about nine tenths were seen once. The CDR3 covers 10 residues. Looked up from germline, CDR1 is DFQATT and CDR2 is SNEGSKA (reference sequence). Trimming left V 5 bases short and J 3 bases short, with 5 bases between. This receptor was obtained from an adult with an advanced solid tumor such as melanoma, head and neck, liver or kidney cancer. The sample consisted of CD4+ or CD8+ T cells sorted from blood, taken in a trial of the OX40 agonist ivuxolimab. The chain has TRBV20-1 and TRBJ2-7; no definite D call. CDR3 sequence: CSARNYEQYF. DNA of the CDR3: TGCAGTGCTCGGAACTACGAGCAGTACTTC.